Presented here are 10 T cell receptor beta chains from one specimen sequenced in a study of PD-1 blockade in classical Hodgkin lymphoma. Relapses following autologous stem cell transplantation were seen in all patients, with brentuximab vedotin exposure varying. Assay: immunoSEQ multiplex PCR; the TCRdb copy retains only in-frame clones and omits some. The sample has about 29,000 clones, around 73% seen once. The sequencing used peripheral blood mononuclear cells (PBMCs), collected before the second cycle of nivolumab. These receptors were collected from a human donor with classical Hodgkin lymphoma.

V and J are TRBV18 and TRBJ1-2, with D perhaps matching TRBD1 (5 bases). Trimming removed 6 bases from V and 5 bases from J, with 13 bases in between. The CDR3 consists of 13 residues. CDR1 is KGHSH and CDR2 is LQKENI in the germline V gene. The CDR3 nucleotides read TGTGCCAGCTCTATACAGGAAGGGTATGGCTACACCTTC. Its translation is CASSIQEGYGYTF.

This chain uses TRBV7-2 with TRBJ1-5; D may be TRBD1 (5 bases). CDR3 length equals 13 residues. The germline gives CDR1 SGHTA, CDR2 FQGNSA. V was cut by 5 bases and J by 5 bases, with 10 bases left in between. The chain's CDR3 is CASSRQTYQPQHF. The CDR3 nucleotides read TGTGCCAGCAGCCGACAGACTTATCAGCCCCAGCATTTT.

This clone was seen only a few times. This chain links TRBV7-4 with TRBJ2-4; 10 nucleotides agree with TRBD2. Germline loops: CDR1 SGHVT, CDR2 SQSDAQ. The CDR3 contains 18 residues. Trimming at V came to 5 bases and at J to 6 bases, leaving 16 bases not matched to a gene. The CDR3, as DNA: TGTGCCAGCAGCCTTCCTTATGGGGCCCCTAGCGGGGGAAACATTCAGTACTTC. This translates into CASSLPYGAPSGGNIQYF.

The chain carries TRBV5-1 and TRBJ2-2; D is possibly TRBD1 or TRBD2 (6 bases each). CDR1 SGHRS and CDR2 YFSETQ come from the germline V gene. This CDR3 spans 16 amino acids. Deletions cut 0 bases from V and 4 bases from J, with 13 bases between. CDR3: CASSLVTGARTGELFF. Written as DNA, the CDR3 is TGCGCCAGCAGCTTGGTGACGGGGGCGCGCACCGGGGAGCTGTTTTTT.

The chain joins TRBV9 to TRBJ1-6, with a weak D call TRBD1 (5 bases). Germline V gene data show CDR1 as SGDLS and CDR2 as YYNGEE. Trimming took off 4 bases at V and 6 bases at J, with 17 bases between the two ends. The CDR3 has 16 residues. The CDR3 region has the DNA TGTGCCAGCAGCCCCCTGAGTGGGGGATCTAATTCACCCCTCCACTTT. This translates into CASSPLSGGSNSPLHF.

About this clone itself: Other DNA sequences of this sample code for an identical CDR3. The gene calls are TRBV19 and TRBJ1-1; TRBD1 is a possible D gene (6 bases). Germline V gives CDR1 LNHDA, CDR2 SQIVND (reference sequence). Trimming took 3 bases from V and 0 from J, leaving 8 bases between them. The CDR3 spans 14 residues. The CDR3 DNA reads as TGTGCCAGTAGTATCCCAGGGGTGAACACTGAAGCTTTCTTT. Its protein product is CASSIPGVNTEAFF.

V gene TRBV7-3 combines with J gene TRBJ1-5, with unresolved D. The ends were cut back, 2 bases at V and 7 bases at J, with 9 bases in the middle. The CDR3 loop spans 13 amino acids. CDR1 SGHTA and CDR2 FQGTGA come from the germline V gene. In nucleotides, the CDR3 is TGTGCCAGCAGCTTAGATATTAAGCAGCCCCAGCATTTT. Protein: CASSLDIKQPQHF. Looking up the rest from reference TRBV7-3 and TRBJ1-5 gives the full variable domain: GAGVSQTPSNKVTEKGKYVELRCDPISGHTALYWYRQSLGQGPEFLIYFQGTGAADDSGLPNDRFFAVRPEGSVSTLKIQRTERGDSAVYLCASSLDIKQPQHFGDGTRLSIL.

The V and J genes are TRBV28 and TRBJ1-1, with D uncertain. This CDR3 spans 13 amino acids. V was pared by 3 bases and J by 0 bases, with 5 bases between. The germline gives CDR1 MDHEN, CDR2 SYDVKM. The CDR3 nucleotides read TGTGCCAGCAGTTTTATGCTGAACACTGAAGCTTTCTTT. This encodes CASSFMLNTEAFF.

CDR3 in amino acids: CASSESQATDTQYF. The CDR3, as DNA: TGTGCCAGCAGTGAGTCTCAGGCGACAGATACGCAGTATTTT. The genes are TRBV6-4 and TRBJ2-3, with D unclear. Trimming stripped 3 bases from V and 3 bases from J, with 10 bases between. Germline CDR1 and CDR2: MRHNA and SNTAGT. The CDR3 covers 14 residues.

The chain's CDR3 is CASSQAGGGAPAEQYF. The CDR3 coding sequence is TGTGCCAGCAGCCAAGCGGGCGGGGGGGCCCCTGCCGAGCAGTACTTC. The chain links TRBV4-2 to TRBJ2-7, with 9 positions matching TRBD2. Trimming at V came to 1 base and at J to 6 bases, leaving 10 bases not matched to a gene. This CDR3 spans 16 amino acids. From germline, CDR1 is LGHNA and CDR2 YNFKEQ.